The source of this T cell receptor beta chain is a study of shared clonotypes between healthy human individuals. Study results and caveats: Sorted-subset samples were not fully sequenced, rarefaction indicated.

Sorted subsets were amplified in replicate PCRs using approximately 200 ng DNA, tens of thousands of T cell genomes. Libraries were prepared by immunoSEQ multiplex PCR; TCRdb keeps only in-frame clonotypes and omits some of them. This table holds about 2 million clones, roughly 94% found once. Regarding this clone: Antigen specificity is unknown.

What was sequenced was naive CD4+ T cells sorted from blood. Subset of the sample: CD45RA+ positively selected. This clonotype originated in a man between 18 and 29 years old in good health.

The CDR3 here is CASRISKGFKETQYF. DNA for the CDR3: TGTGCCAGCAGGATTAGTAAGGGTTTCAAAGAGACCCAGTACTTC. V gene TRBV2 combines with J gene TRBJ2-5; unclear D gene. Germline CDR1 reads SNHLY; CDR2 reads FYNNEI. V lost 6 bases and J 3 bases, leaving 17 bases between the germline ends. The CDR3 has 15 residues.